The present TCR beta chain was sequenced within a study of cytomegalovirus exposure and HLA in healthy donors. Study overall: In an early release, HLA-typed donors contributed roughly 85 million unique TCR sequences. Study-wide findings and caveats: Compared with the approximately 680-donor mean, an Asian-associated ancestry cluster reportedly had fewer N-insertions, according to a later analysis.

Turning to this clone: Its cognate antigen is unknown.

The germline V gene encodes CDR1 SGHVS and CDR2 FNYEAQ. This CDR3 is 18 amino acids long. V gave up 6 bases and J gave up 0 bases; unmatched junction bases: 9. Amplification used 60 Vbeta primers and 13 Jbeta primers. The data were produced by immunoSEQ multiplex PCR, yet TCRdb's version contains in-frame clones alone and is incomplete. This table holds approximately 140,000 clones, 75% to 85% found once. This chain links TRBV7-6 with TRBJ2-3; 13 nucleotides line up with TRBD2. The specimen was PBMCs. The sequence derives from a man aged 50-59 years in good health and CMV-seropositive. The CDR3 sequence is CASRPPGLAGLSTDTQYF. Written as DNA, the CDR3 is TGTGCCAGCAGACCTCCGGGACTAGCGGGGCTTAGCACAGATACGCAGTATTTT. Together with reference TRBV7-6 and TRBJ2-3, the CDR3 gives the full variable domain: GAGVSQSPRYKVTKRGQDVALRCDPISGHVSLYWYRQALGQGPEFLTYFNYEAQQDKSGLPNDRFSAERPEGSISTLTIQRTEQRDSAMYRCASRPPGLAGLSTDTQYFGPGTRLTVL.